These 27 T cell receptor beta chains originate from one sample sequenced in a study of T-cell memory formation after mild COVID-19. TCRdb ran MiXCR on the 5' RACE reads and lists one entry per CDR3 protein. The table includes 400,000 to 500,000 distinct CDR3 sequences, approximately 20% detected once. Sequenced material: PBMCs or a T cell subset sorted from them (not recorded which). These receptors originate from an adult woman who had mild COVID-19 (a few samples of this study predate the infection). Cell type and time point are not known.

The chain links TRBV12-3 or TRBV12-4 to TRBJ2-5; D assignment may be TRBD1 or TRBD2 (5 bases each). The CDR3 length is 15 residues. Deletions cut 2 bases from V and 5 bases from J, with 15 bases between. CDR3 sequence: CASSLLAGWGETQYF. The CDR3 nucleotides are TGTGCCAGCAGTTTATTGGCGGGTTGGGGGGAGACCCAGTACTTC.

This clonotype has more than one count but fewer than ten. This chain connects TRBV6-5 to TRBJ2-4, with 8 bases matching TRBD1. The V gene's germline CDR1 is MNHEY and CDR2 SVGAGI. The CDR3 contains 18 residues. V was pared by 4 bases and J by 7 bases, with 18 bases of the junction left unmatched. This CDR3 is CASSSTGQGKGAWNIQYF. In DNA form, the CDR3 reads TGTGCCAGCAGTTCGACAGGACAGGGAAAGGGGGCTTGGAACATTCAGTACTTC.

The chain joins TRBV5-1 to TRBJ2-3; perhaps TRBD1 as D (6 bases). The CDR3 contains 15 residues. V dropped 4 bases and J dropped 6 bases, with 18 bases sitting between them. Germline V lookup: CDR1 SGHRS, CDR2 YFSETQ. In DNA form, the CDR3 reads TGCGCCAGCAGCGCGCCCGAACAGGGATTCGATACGCAGTATTTT. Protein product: CASSAPEQGFDTQYF.

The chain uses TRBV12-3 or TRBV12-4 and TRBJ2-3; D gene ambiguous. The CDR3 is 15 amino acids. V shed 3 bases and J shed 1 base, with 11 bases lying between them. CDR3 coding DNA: TGTGCCAGCAGTTTGGTCGCGGATCGCACAGATACGCAGTATTTT. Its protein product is CASSLVADRTDTQYF.

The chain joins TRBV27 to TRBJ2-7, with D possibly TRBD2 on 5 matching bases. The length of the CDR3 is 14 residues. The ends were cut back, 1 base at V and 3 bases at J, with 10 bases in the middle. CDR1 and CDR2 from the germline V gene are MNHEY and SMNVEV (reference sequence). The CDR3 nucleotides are TGTGCCAGCAGTTTATTGCCGGGAATCTACGAGCAGTACTTC. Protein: CASSLLPGIYEQYF.

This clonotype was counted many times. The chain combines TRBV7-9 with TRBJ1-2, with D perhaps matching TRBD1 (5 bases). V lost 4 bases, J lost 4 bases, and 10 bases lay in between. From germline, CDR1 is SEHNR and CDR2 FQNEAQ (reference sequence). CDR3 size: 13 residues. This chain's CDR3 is CASSSTDSYGYTF. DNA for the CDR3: TGTGCCAGCAGCTCGACAGATAGCTATGGCTACACCTTC.

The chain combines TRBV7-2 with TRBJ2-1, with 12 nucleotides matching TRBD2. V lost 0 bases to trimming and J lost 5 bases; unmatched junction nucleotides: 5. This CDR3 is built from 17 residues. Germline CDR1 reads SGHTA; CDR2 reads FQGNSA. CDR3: CASSLASLAGGNNEQFF. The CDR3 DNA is TGTGCCAGCAGCTTAGCCTCACTAGCGGGAGGCAACAATGAGCAGTTCTTC.

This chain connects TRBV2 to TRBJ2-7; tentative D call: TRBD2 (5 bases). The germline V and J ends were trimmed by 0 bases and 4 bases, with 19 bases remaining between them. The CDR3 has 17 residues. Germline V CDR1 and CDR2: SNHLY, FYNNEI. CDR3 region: CASSEARAWWVKYEQYF. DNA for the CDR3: TGTGCCAGCAGTGAAGCGCGGGCCTGGTGGGTTAAGTACGAGCAGTACTTC.

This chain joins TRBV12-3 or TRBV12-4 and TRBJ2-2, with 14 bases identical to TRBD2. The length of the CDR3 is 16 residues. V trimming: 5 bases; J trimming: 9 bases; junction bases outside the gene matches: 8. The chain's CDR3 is CASSPGTSGSGRELFF. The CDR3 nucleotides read TGTGCCAGCAGTCCCGGGACTAGCGGGAGTGGGCGGGAGCTGTTTTTT.

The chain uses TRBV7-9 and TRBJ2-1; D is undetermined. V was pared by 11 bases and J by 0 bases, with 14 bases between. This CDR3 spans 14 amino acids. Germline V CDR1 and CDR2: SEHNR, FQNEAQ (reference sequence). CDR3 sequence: CAGTHRSSYNEQFF. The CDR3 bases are TGTGCCGGCACTCATCGGAGCTCCTACAATGAGCAGTTCTTC.

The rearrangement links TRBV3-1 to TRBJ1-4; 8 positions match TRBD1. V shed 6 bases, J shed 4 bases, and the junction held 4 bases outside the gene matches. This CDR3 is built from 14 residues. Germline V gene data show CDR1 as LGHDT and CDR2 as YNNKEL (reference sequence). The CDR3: CASSLRGRNEKLFF. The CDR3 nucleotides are TGTGCCAGCAGTCTCAGGGGGCGTAATGAAAAACTGTTTTTT.

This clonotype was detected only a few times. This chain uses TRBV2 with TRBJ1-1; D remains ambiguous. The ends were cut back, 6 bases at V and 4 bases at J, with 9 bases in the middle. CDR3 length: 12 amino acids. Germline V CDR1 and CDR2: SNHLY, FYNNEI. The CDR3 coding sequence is TGTGCCAGCAGGACCGGGAGCACTGAAGCTTTCTTT. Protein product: CASRTGSTEAFF. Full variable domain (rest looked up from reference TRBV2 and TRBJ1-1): EPEVTQTPSHQVTQMGQEVILRCVPISNHLYFYWYRQILGQKVEFLVSFYNNEISEKSEIFDDQFSVERPDGSNFTLKIRSTKLEDSAMYFCASRTGSTEAFFGQGTRLTVV.

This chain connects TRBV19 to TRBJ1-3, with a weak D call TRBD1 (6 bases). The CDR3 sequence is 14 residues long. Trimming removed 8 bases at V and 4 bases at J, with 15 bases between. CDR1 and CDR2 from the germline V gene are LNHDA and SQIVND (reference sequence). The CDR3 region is CASGIQGRGNTIYF. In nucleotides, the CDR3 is TGTGCCAGTGGCATACAGGGAAGAGGAAACACCATATATTTT.

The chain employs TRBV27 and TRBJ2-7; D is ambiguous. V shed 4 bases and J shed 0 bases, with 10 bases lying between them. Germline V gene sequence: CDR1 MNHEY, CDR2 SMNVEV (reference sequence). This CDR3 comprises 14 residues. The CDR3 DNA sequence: TGTGCCAGCAGTTCCTACAAGGACTCCTACGAGCAGTACTTC. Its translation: CASSSYKDSYEQYF.

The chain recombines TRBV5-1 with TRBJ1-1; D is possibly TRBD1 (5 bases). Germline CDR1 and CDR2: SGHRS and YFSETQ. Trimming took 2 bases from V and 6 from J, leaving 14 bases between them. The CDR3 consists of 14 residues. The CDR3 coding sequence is TGCGCCAGCAGCTTCGGGGGTGGGGACGCTGAAGCTTTCTTT. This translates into CASSFGGGDAEAFF.

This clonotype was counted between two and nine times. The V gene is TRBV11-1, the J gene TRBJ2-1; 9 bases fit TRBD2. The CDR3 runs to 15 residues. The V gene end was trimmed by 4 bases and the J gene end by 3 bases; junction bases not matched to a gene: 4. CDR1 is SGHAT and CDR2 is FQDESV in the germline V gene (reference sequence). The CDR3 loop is CASSSEREDYNEQFF. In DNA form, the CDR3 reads TGTGCCAGCAGCTCGGAGCGGGAGGACTACAATGAGCAGTTCTTC.

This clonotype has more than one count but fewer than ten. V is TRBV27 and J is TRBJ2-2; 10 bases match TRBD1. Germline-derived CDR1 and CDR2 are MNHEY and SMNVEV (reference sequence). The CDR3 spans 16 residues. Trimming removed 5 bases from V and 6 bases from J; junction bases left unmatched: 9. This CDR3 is CASSPWDRGAAGELFF. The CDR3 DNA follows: TGTGCCAGCAGTCCGTGGGACAGGGGTGCTGCCGGGGAGCTGTTTTTT.

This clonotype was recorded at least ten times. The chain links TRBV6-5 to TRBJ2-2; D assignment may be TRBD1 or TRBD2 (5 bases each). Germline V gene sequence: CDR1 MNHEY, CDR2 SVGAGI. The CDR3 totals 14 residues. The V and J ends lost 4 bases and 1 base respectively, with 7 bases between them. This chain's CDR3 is CASSSGRNTGELFF. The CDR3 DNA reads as TGTGCCAGCAGTTCGGGACGGAACACCGGGGAGCTGTTTTTT.

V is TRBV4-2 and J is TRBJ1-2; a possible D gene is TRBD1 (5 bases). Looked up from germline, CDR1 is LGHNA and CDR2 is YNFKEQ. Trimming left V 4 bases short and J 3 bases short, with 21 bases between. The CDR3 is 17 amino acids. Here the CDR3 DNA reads TGTGCCAGCAGCCCGCCAGGGTCAACTCGGAACTACTATGGCTACACCTTC. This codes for CASSPPGSTRNYYGYTF.

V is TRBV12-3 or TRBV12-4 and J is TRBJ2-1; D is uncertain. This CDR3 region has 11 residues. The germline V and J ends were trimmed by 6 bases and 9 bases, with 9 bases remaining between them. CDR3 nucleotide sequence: TGTGCCAGCAGCCTCGTGCGTGAGCAGTTCTTC. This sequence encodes CASSLVREQFF.

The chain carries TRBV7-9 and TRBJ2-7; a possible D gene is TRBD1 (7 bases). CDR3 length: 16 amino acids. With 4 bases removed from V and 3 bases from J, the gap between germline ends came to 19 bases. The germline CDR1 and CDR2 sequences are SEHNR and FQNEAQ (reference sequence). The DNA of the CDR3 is TGTGCCAGCAGCTCTATTGGGGCAGGGGGGATCTACGAGCAGTACTTC. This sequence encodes CASSSIGAGGIYEQYF.

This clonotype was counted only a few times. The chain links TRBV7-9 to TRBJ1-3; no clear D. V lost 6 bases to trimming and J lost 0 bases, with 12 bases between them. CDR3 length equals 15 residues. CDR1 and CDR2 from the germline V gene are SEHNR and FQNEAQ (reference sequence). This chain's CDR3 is CASRPRAVSGNTIYF. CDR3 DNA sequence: TGTGCCAGCAGGCCAAGGGCAGTCTCTGGAAACACCATATATTTT. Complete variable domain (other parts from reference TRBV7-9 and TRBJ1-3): DTGVSQNPRHKITKRGQNVTFRCDPISEHNRLYWYRQTLGQGPEFLTYFQNEAQLEKSRLLSDRFSAERPKGSFSTLEIQRTEQGDSAMYLCASRPRAVSGNTIYFGEGSWLTVV.

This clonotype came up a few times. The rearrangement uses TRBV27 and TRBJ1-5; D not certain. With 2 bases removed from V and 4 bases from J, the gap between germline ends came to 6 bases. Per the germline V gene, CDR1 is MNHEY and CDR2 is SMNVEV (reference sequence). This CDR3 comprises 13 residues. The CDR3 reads CASSLTINQPQHF. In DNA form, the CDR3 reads TGTGCCAGCAGTTTAACCATAAATCAGCCCCAGCATTTT.

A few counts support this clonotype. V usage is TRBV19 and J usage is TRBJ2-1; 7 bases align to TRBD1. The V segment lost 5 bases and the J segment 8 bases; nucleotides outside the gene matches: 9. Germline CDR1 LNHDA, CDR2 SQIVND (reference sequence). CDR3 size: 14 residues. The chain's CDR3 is CASSPYRGGDEQFF. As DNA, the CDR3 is TGTGCCAGTAGTCCCTACAGGGGTGGGGATGAGCAGTTCTTC.

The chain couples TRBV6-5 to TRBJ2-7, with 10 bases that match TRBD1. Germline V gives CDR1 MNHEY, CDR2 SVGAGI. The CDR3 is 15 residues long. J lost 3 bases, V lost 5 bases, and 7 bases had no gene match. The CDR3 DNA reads TGTGCCAGCAGTACAGGGGGACAGGGGCTCTACGAGCAGTACTTC. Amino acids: CASSTGGQGLYEQYF.

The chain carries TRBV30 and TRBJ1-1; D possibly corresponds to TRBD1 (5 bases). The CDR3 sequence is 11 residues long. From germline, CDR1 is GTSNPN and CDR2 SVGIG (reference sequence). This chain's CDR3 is CSQEAVQRTFF. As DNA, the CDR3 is TGTTCACAGGAGGCGGTACAAAGAACTTTCTTT.

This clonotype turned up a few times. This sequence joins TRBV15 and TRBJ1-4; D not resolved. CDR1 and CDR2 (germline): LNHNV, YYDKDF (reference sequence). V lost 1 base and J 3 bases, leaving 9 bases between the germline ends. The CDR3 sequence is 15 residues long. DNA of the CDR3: TGTGCCACCAGCAGAGTAGGGCAGTCTAATGAAAAACTGTTTTTT. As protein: CATSRVGQSNEKLFF.